The rows below give T cell receptor beta chains drawn from one sample of a study of OX40 agonist ivuxolimab in advanced cancers. Profiling relied on immunoSEQ multiplex PCR, and the TCRdb table lists in-frame clones only, not all of them. The top ten clones hold around 0.52% of a sample with some 57,000 clones, approximately 82% of them seen once. Specimen: CD4+ or CD8+ T cells sorted from blood, collected in a trial of the OX40 agonist ivuxolimab. Source of these receptors: an adult with an advanced solid tumor such as melanoma, head and neck, liver or kidney cancer. Both conserved end residues are part of each CDR3. A D gene is named only where the DNA matches it firmly. A clone size is listed for some rows: how often the clone was seen (once, few, many), or a class if it is expanded.

v_call	clone_size	d_call	j_call	cdr3_nt	cdr3_aa
TRBV5-1	.	.	TRBJ2-6	TGCGCCAGCAGCACCCCAGGGTCTGGGGCCAACGTCCTGACTTTC	CASSTPGSGANVLTF
TRBV11-3	once	TRBD2	TRBJ2-3	TGTGCCAGCAGCCCCCGCCTCTCCGGGACTAGCGGGGACGTTACGCAGTATTTT	CASSPRLSGTSGDVTQYF
TRBV30	.	TRBD1	TRBJ2-7	TGTGCCTGGGGGGACAGGGCCAGGAACTCCTACGAGCAGTACTTC	CAWGDRARNSYEQYF
TRBV28	.	TRBD2	TRBJ2-7	TGTGCCAGCAGCCGCGTCGGGACTAGCGGGAGGAGAAACGAGCAGTACTTC	CASSRVGTSGRRNEQYF
TRBV10-3	.	.	TRBJ1-5	TGTGCCATCAGTGCTCGAGGGGGCAATCAGCCCCAGCATTTT	CAISARGGNQPQHF
TRBV28	.	.	TRBJ2-7	TGTGCCAGCAGTTTAGCGGAGCCCTACGAGCAGTACTTC	CASSLAEPYEQYF
TRBV9	medium-sized	TRBD1	TRBJ1-4	TGTGCCAGCAGCGTAGCTTATCAGGGGGGGATACTGTTTTTT	CASSVAYQGGILFF
TRBV7-3	once	TRBD1	TRBJ2-7	TGTGCCAGCAGCTTAACCTCCGGACAGGCGAGCTCCTACGAGCAGTACTTC	CASSLTSGQASSYEQYF
TRBV7-9	.	.	TRBJ1-2	TGTGCCAGCAGCTTAGTTCAAAACTATGGCTACACCTTC	CASSLVQNYGYTF
TRBV4-2	.	TRBD2	TRBJ2-3	TGTGCCAGCAGCCAAGATGAAGGCGGGAGGTCAGATACGCAGTATTTT	CASSQDEGGRSDTQYF
TRBV5-4	few	.	TRBJ2-5	TGTGCCAGCAGCTCGGCGGGTCGGACAATAGGGGAGACCCAGTACTTC	CASSSAGRTIGETQYF
TRBV10-2	once	TRBD1	TRBJ2-1	TGCGCCAGCAGTGACCGGACAGGGAATGAGCAGTTCTTC	CASSDRTGNEQFF
TRBV6-5	.	.	TRBJ2-3	TGTGCCAGCAGGATTACAGGGTTGTCGCCAGATACGCAGTATTTT	CASRITGLSPDTQYF
TRBV28	.	.	TRBJ2-1	TGTGCCAGCAGTTCTGTAGCGAATCCGGAATTCTTC	CASSSVANPEFF
TRBV7-9	.	TRBD2	TRBJ2-1	TGTGCCAGCAGCCAAACTAGCGGGATCGTGTTCTTC	CASSQTSGIVFF
TRBV2	.	.	TRBJ1-1	TGTGCCAGCAGTGAAGGGGGACAAAGCACTGAAGCTTTCTTT	CASSEGGQSTEAFF
TRBV6-4	.	.	TRBJ2-2	TGTGCCAGCAGTGAGCAGGGGCAATTCTCCGGGGAGCTGTTTTTT	CASSEQGQFSGELFF
TRBV30	.	.	TRBJ2-5	TGTGCCTGGAGTGGGCAGGGTCGGGAGACCCAGTACTTC	CAWSGQGRETQYF
TRBV19	.	TRBD2	TRBJ2-1	TGTGCCAGTCAAAGGGCGGGAGGGTACAATGAGCAGTTCTTC	CASQRAGGYNEQFF
TRBV7-8	.	TRBD1	TRBJ1-4	TGTGCCAGCAGCCGGGACAGGGGACAGGTGTATGAAAAACTGTTTTTT	CASSRDRGQVYEKLFF
TRBV4-1	.	TRBD1	TRBJ1-2	TGCGCCAGCAGCCACCCAGGGACAGCCTATGGCTACACCTTC	CASSHPGTAYGYTF
TRBV2	once	TRBD2	TRBJ2-2	TGTGCCAGCCTAGCGGGAGTAGCGAACACCGGGGAGCTGTTTTTT	CASLAGVANTGELFF
TRBV5-4	.	TRBD1	TRBJ1-1	TGTGCCAGCAGCTCCAGGGGGCCGGACGCTTTCTTT	CASSSRGPDAFF
TRBV2	few	.	TRBJ2-5	TGTGCCAGCAGTGAAGAGACCCAGTACTTC	CASSEETQYF
TRBV5-4	.	TRBD1	TRBJ1-2	TGTGCCAGCAGCTTGGCCGCCGGGACAGGGGGAGGCTACACCTTC	CASSLAAGTGGGYTF
TRBV6-1	.	.	TRBJ2-7	TGTGCCAGCAGTAAAGAGAGGAGGTCCCCAGGGTCGAGCTACGAGCAGTACTTC	CASSKERRSPGSSYEQYF
TRBV4-2	.	TRBD2	TRBJ2-2	TGTGCCAGCAGCCGGACTAGCGGGAGTTTAGACACCGGGGAGCTGTTTTTT	CASSRTSGSLDTGELFF
TRBV5-4	once	.	TRBJ1-4	TGTGCCAGCACCGTCGGGGAAGGGGAAAAACTGTTTTTT	CASTVGEGEKLFF
TRBV6-6	.	TRBD1	TRBJ1-2	TGTGCCAGCAGTTACGAGGGACAGGGGAACGAAGGCTACACCTTC	CASSYEGQGNEGYTF
TRBV7-2	.	.	TRBJ2-1	TGTGCCAGCAGCCCGGGACTCAACAATGAGCAGTTCTTC	CASSPGLNNEQFF
TRBV27	.	.	TRBJ2-1	TGTGCCAGCAGTTTAGGGTTGAGGATTCGGTACAATGAGCAGTTCTTC	CASSLGLRIRYNEQFF
TRBV7-2	few	TRBD1	TRBJ2-2	TGTGCCAGCAGCTTACAGACGGGACAGGGTGGAACCGGGGAGCTGTTTTTT	CASSLQTGQGGTGELFF
TRBV4-2	.	TRBD2	TRBJ2-1	TGTGCCAGCAGCCTTCGACTAGCGGGAGAAAGGGGGAGCTCCTACAATGAGCAGTTCTTC	CASSLRLAGERGSSYNEQFF
TRBV5-5	once	.	TRBJ2-3	TGTGCCAGCAGACCGACTAGAGAATCTAGCACAGATACGCAGTATTTT	CASRPTRESSTDTQYF
TRBV5-1	.	.	TRBJ2-5	TGCGCCAGCAGCCTCGGGTTGCAAGAGACCCAGTACTTC	CASSLGLQETQYF
TRBV7-9	.	TRBD2	TRBJ2-7	TGTGCCAGCAGTTACGGGACTAGCGGCTCCTACGAGCAGTACTTC	CASSYGTSGSYEQYF
TRBV10-1	.	.	TRBJ2-1	TGCGCCAGCAACCAGCCAGGCATATACAATGAGCAGTTCTTC	CASNQPGIYNEQFF
TRBV7-3	.	TRBD2	TRBJ2-1	TGTGCCAGCAGCTCTGGACTAGCGGATTGGGGGACGGACAACTACAATGAGCAGTTCTTC	CASSSGLADWGTDNYNEQFF
TRBV9	.	TRBD1	TRBJ1-5	TGTGCCAGCAGCGCGGGACAGCACAATCAGCCCCAGCATTTT	CASSAGQHNQPQHF
TRBV15	once	.	TRBJ2-3	TGTGCCACCAGCAGAGTGGGAGGGGGAGGCACAGATACGCAGTATTTT	CATSRVGGGGTDTQYF
TRBV7-2	.	.	TRBJ2-2	TGTGCCAGCAGCTTTCGGCATACGACGAACACCGGGGAGCTGTTTTTT	CASSFRHTTNTGELFF
TRBV4-2	.	TRBD1	TRBJ1-2	TGTGCCAGCAGCAAGGACAGGGCTTTTAACTATGGCTACACCTTC	CASSKDRAFNYGYTF
TRBV7-8	.	.	TRBJ1-2	TGTGCCAGCAGCTTAGTCGAGGGCGAGGGCTACACCTTC	CASSLVEGEGYTF
TRBV19	.	.	TRBJ2-3	TGTGCCAGTAGTATCGACCAAGTACCCAAAGATACGCAGTATTTT	CASSIDQVPKDTQYF
TRBV19	.	TRBD2	TRBJ2-1	TGTGCCAGTAGTCGCGGGCGGGGGGACGACAATGAGCAGTTCTTC	CASSRGRGDDNEQFF
TRBV11-3	.	.	TRBJ1-1	TGTGCCAGCAGCTTAGACATTATCACTGAAGCTTTCTTT	CASSLDIITEAFF
TRBV5-1	.	.	TRBJ1-2	TGCGCCAGCAGCCCCGAGTCGGACTATGGCTACACCTTC	CASSPESDYGYTF